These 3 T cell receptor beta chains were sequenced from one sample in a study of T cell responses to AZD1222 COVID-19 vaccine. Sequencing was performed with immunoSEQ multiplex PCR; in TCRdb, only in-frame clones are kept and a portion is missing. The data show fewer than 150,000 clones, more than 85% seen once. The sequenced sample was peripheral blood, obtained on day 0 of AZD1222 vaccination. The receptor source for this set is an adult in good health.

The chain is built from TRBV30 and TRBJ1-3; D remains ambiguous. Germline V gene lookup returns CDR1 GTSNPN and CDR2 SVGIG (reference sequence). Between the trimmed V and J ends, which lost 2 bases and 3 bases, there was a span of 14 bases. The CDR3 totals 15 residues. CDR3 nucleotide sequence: TGTGCCTGGAGTAGTGGCGGCGCTTTTGGAAACACCATATATTTT. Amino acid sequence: CAWSSGGAFGNTIYF. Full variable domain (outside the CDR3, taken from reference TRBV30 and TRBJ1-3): SQTIHQWPATLVQPVGSPLSLECTVEGTSNPNLYWYRQAAGRGLQLLFYSVGIGQISSEVPQNLSASRPQDRQFILSSKKLLLSDSGFYLCAWSSGGAFGNTIYFGEGSWLTVV.

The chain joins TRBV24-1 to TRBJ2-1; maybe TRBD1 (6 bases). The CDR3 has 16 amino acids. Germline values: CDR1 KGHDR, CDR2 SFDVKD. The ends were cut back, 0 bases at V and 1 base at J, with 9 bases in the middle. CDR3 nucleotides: TGTGCCACCAGTGATTTGGGAACAGGGTCCTACAATGAGCAGTTCTTC. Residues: CATSDLGTGSYNEQFF.

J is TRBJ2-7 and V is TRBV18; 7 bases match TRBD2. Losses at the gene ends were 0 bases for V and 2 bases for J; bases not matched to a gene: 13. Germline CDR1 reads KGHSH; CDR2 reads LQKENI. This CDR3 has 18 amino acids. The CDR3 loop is CASSPPTRGSRGAYEQYF. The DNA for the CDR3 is TGTGCCAGCTCACCACCGACCCGGGGGTCCCGGGGGGCCTACGAGCAGTACTTC. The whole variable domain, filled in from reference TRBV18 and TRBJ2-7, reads NAGVMQNPRHLVRRRGQEARLRCSPMKGHSHVYWYRQLPEEGLKFMVYLQKENIIDESGMPKERFSAEFPKEGPSILRIQQVVRGDSAAYFCASSPPTRGSRGAYEQYFGPGTRLTVT.